Shown below are 23 T cell receptor beta chains from a single sample sequenced in a study of Graves' ophthalmopathy and Graves' hyperthyroidism. RNA transcripts were the source from which TCR beta CDR3 regions were amplified. Following a first-round RT-PCR that used HTBI primers, a second-round multiplex PCR was carried out. TCRdb re-called the multiplex PCR reads with MiXCR, one entry per CDR3 protein. The profile shows roughly 600,000 distinct CDR3 sequences, 35% to 40% of them singletons. Sequences were obtained from peripheral blood or thyroid tissue (not recorded which). These receptors were collected from an adult man with Graves' hyperthyroidism.

V is TRBV12-3 or TRBV12-4 and J is TRBJ2-7; 8 nucleotides agree with TRBD2. CDR3 length: 13 residues. After removal of 6 bases from V and 7 bases from J, the junction contained 8 bases not matched to a gene. CDR3 DNA: TGTGCCAGCAGCTCGGACCCGGGGGGGGAGCAGTACTTC. This codes for CASSSDPGGEQYF.

This chain uses TRBV7-2 with TRBJ2-7; 9 bases agree with TRBD1. Matching the DNA end better, TRBJ2-1 makes the J call doubtful. The germline V gene has CDR1 SGHTA and CDR2 FQGNSA. The CDR3 is 13 residues long. CDR3 protein: CASSTGTGTEQFF. As DNA, the CDR3 is TGTGCCAGCAGCACCGGGACAGGGACGGAGCAGTTCTTC.

The table lists this clonotype with many counts. The rearrangement joins TRBV19 to TRBJ1-5; TRBD1 might be the D (5 bases). CDR1 is LNHDA, CDR2 SQIVND, per germline (reference sequence). Trimming shortened V by 3 bases and J by 0 bases, and 12 bases separated the two germline ends. The CDR3 totals 16 residues. CDR3 residues: CASSMVGTTSNQPQHF. For the CDR3, the DNA is TGTGCCAGTAGTATGGTCGGGACCACTAGCAATCAGCCCCAGCATTTT.

On this clonotype: Here the CDR3 omits its conserved ending phenylalanine or tryptophan, so a read error is the likely source. Because the CDR3's place on the DNA is in doubt, the DNA is left out and the CDR3 is given as listed by TCRdb. The chain couples TRBV7-2 to TRBJ1-3; no DNA check was done on the table's D call, TRBD1. The CDR3 comprises 10 residues, both ends counted. Looked up from germline, CDR1 is SGHTA and CDR2 is FQGNSA. CDR3 residues: CASSSGTGNT.

To note about this clonotype: Relative to the germline gene, one junction end is altered; a read error may explain this. The chain links TRBV7-9 to TRBJ2-7, with 7 nucleotides matching TRBD1. From germline, CDR1 is SEHNR and CDR2 FQNEAQ (reference sequence). The length of the CDR3 is 16 residues. CDR3 protein: CASSPPPHRGYHEQYF. CDR3 bases: TGCGCCAGCAGCCCGCCCCCCCACAGGGGATATCACGAGCAGTACTTC.

This chain joins TRBV6-1 and TRBJ2-7; 11 nucleotides match TRBD2. The CDR3 has 15 residues. Per the germline V gene, CDR1 is MNHNS and CDR2 is SASEGT. Trimming removed 7 bases from V and 7 bases from J; junction bases left unmatched: 12. The CDR3 DNA follows: TGTGCCAGCACGTTAGCGGGGGGGCTCTACAATGAGCAGTACTTC. The encoded protein is CASTLAGGLYNEQYF.

The sample holds many counts of this clonotype. The V gene is TRBV2, the J gene TRBJ2-7; 12 positions match TRBD1. Germline assignment: CDR1 SNHLY and CDR2 FYNNEI. Unmatched junction bases numbered 8, after V lost 4 bases and J lost 7 bases. The CDR3 consists of 15 residues. CDR3 residues: CASSAWGTGGGEQYF. The CDR3 DNA is TGTGCCAGCAGTGCCTGGGGGACAGGGGGCGGGGAGCAGTACTTC.

In this sample, this clonotype turned up many times. The chain links TRBV6-5 to TRBJ1-1; D is undetermined. The CDR3 extends over 15 amino acids. The germline V gene encodes CDR1 MNHEY and CDR2 SVGAGI. V was clipped by 8 bases and J by 4 bases, with 20 bases between them. The DNA of the CDR3 is TGTGCCAGCTGCTATTGGGCGGGCCCGGGCACTGAAGCTTTCTTT. Translating gives CASCYWAGPGTEAFF.

CDR3 DNA sequence: TGTGCCAGTAGTATTTTTCAGGGGTTCAATCAGCCCCAGCATTTT. Amino acids: CASSIFQGFNQPQHF. J is TRBJ1-5 and V is TRBV19; perhaps TRBD1 as D (6 bases). Trimming removed 3 bases at V and 3 bases at J, with 12 bases between. Germline CDR1 reads LNHDA; CDR2 reads SQIVND (reference sequence). The CDR3 sequence is 15 residues long.

Many counts were recorded for this clonotype. V gene TRBV7-2 combines with J gene TRBJ2-7; 16 bases agree with TRBD2. V lost 4 bases and J lost 7; bases outside the gene matches: 10. This CDR3 region has 17 residues. Germline CDR1 reads SGHTA; CDR2 reads FQGNSA. The CDR3 DNA reads as TGTGCCAGCAGCTGGGGACTAGCGGGAGGGCCGGCGTCTGAGCAGTACTTC. Translated, it gives CASSWGLAGGPASEQYF.

The chain combines TRBV7-2 with TRBJ1-5, with TRBD1 matching 9 bases. Germline V gene sequence: CDR1 SGHTA, CDR2 FQGNSA. After removal of 1 base from V and 9 bases from J, the junction contained 7 bases not matched to a gene. The length of the CDR3 is 15 residues. In DNA form, the CDR3 reads TGTGCCAGCAGCTTAGGCCGGGACAGGGATATGCCCCAGCATTTT. This codes for CASSLGRDRDMPQHF.

There are many counts of this clonotype. The chain carries TRBV12-3 or TRBV12-4 and TRBJ2-5, with D perhaps matching TRBD2 (6 bases). This CDR3 has 14 residues. The ends were cut back, 4 bases at V and 2 bases at J, with 11 bases in the middle. The CDR3 DNA follows: TGTGCCAGCAGTTCGGGACTCCCACAAGAGACCCAGTACTTC. Its protein is CASSSGLPQETQYF.

Points on this clonotype: An end of the junction does not agree with germline; a read error may underlie this. The chain uses TRBV29-1 and TRBJ1-1; D is uncertain. The CDR3 length is 12 residues. Germline V gives CDR1 SQVTM, CDR2 ANQGSEA. Written as DNA, the CDR3 is TGCAGTGAAGGATATGGGAGCACTGAAGCCTTCTTT. The encoded protein is CSEGYGSTEAFF.

The rearrangement joins TRBV9 to TRBJ2-2, with 8 bases identical to TRBD1. J lost 2 bases, V lost 3 bases, and 3 bases had no gene match. The CDR3 has 15 residues. Germline V CDR1 and CDR2: SGDLS, YYNGEE. The CDR3 coding sequence is TGTGCCAGCAGCGAGGACAGGGACAACACCGGGGAGCTGTTTTTT. This translates into CASSEDRDNTGELFF.

This chain connects TRBV29-1 to TRBJ1-1, with D hard to call. Germline values: CDR1 SQVTM, CDR2 ANQGSEA. The CDR3 is 12 residues long. Trimming removed 4 bases from V and 3 bases from J, with 9 bases in between. As DNA, the CDR3 is TGCAGCGTTGCTAAACGGGACACTGAAGCTTTCTTT. This gives the protein CSVAKRDTEAFF.

This clonotype was observed at least ten times. The chain has TRBV20-1 and TRBJ2-7; 12 bases line up with TRBD1. The CDR3 is made up of 15 amino acids. Germline lookup yields CDR1 DFQATT and CDR2 SNEGSKA (reference sequence). V shed 3 bases, J shed 5 bases, and the junction held 8 bases outside the gene matches. The CDR3 reads CSARGPGQGANEQYF. In nucleotides, the CDR3 is TGCAGTGCTAGGGGACCGGGACAGGGGGCTAACGAGCAGTACTTC.

V gene TRBV24-1 combines with J gene TRBJ2-7; 9 bases are shared with TRBD1. V shed 4 bases, J shed 1 base, and the junction held 7 bases outside the gene matches. CDR1 and CDR2 from the germline V gene are KGHDR and SFDVKD. The CDR3 has 16 amino acids. In DNA form, the CDR3 reads TGTGCCACCAGTGAGCCCGGGACAGGGAATTCCTACGAGCAGTACTTC. It yields the protein CATSEPGTGNSYEQYF.

This chain uses TRBV30 with TRBJ2-5; D is perhaps TRBD1 (6 bases). CDR3 size: 13 residues. Trimming removed 0 bases at V and 2 bases at J, with 7 bases between. Looked up from germline, CDR1 is GTSNPN and CDR2 is SVGIG (reference sequence). The CDR3 bases are TGTGCCTGGAGTGTAGGGGGTCAAGAGACCCAGTACTTC. Protein sequence: CAWSVGGQETQYF.

This clonotype has ten or more counts. The chain joins TRBV20-1 to TRBJ1-4; the match to TRBD1 covers 10 bases. Germline V gives CDR1 DFQATT, CDR2 SNEGSKA (reference sequence). The ends lost 4 bases at V and 4 bases at J; junction bases unmatched: 9. CDR3 length equals 16 residues. DNA for the CDR3: TGCAGTGCTATGGGACAGGGGACCACAGATAATGAAAAACTGTTTTTT. Protein: CSAMGQGTTDNEKLFF.

V gene TRBV12-3 or TRBV12-4 combines with J gene TRBJ1-1; D unclear. Trimming stripped 2 bases from V and 3 bases from J, with 10 bases between. This CDR3 is 14 amino acids long. This CDR3 is CASSLWGADTEAFF. The CDR3 DNA is TGTGCCAGCAGTTTATGGGGAGCGGACACTGAAGCTTTCTTT.

This sequence joins TRBV24-1 and TRBJ2-1; TRBD2 matches at 10 bases. Germline CDR1 reads KGHDR; CDR2 reads SFDVKD. There are 16 residues in the CDR3. Germline trimming cut 1 base from V and 5 bases from J; bases unmatched to any gene: 4. The CDR3 bases are TGTGCCACCAGTGATTTCGGGACTAGCGCCCACAATGAGCAGTTCTTC. Residues: CATSDFGTSAHNEQFF.

V gene TRBV27 combines with J gene TRBJ2-7; D is ambiguous. V was trimmed by 5 bases and J by 1 base, leaving 9 bases between them. CDR3 length: 13 residues. The germline V gene encodes CDR1 MNHEY and CDR2 SMNVEV (reference sequence). CDR3 loop: CASSNAYSYEQYF. CDR3 DNA: TGTGCCAGCAGTAACGCTTATTCCTACGAGCAGTACTTC.

This clonotype was seen repeatedly, ten times or more. V gene TRBV5-6 combines with J gene TRBJ2-7, with D uncertain. Trimming removed 0 bases from V and 0 bases from J, with 7 bases in between. This CDR3 has 14 amino acids. Germline V gene lookup returns CDR1 SGHDT and CDR2 YYEEEE. The CDR3 loop is CASSLVPVSYEQYF. The CDR3 DNA sequence: TGTGCCAGCAGCTTGGTCCCAGTCTCCTACGAGCAGTACTTC.